This T cell receptor beta chain was profiled in a study of shared clonotypes between healthy human individuals. This CDR3 comprises 15 residues. V was pared by 3 bases and J by 7 bases, with 6 bases of the junction left unmatched. Germline assignment: CDR1 SGHAT and CDR2 FQNNGV. Data came from immunoSEQ multiplex PCR; TCRdb stores just in-frame clones and leaves some out. The sample records about 2 million clones, 85% to 95% being singletons. Sequencing input: naive CD4+ T cells sorted from blood. Specified subset: CD45RA+ positively selected. This clonotype originated in a man in his late teens or twenties in good health. This chain connects TRBV11-2 to TRBJ1-4; TRBD1 matches 9 bases. CDR3 DNA: TGTGCCAGCAGCTTTACAGGGGGCGCGGGTGAAAAACTGTTTTTT. It codes for CASSFTGGAGEKLFF.